The 17 T cell receptor beta chains below come from one sample, sequenced in a study of vaccination and CD4 T cells after COVID-19. CD4+ T cells that had been cultured provided DNA sequenced with the Oncomine TCR Beta short-read assay. TCRdb processed the PCR reads anew with MiXCR; each CDR3 protein has one entry. The sample carries tens of thousands of distinct CDR3 sequences, about three quarters recorded once. No cognate antigen is known for these TCRs. Indicated treatment: approximately nine-day PBMC culture with coronavirus spike peptide pools or control peptides (ViraFEST assay). Sequencing input: CD4+ T cells from blood, cultured in vitro. The receptors were sampled from a human donor who had recovered from COVID-19.

The V and J genes are TRBV7-3 and TRBJ2-2; the D is unclear. Looked up from germline, CDR1 is SGHTA and CDR2 is FQGTGA. Trimming stripped 5 bases from V and 2 bases from J, with 6 bases between. The CDR3 covers 13 residues. The CDR3 nucleotides read TGTGCCAGCAGCCGAAGAAACACCGGGGAGCTGTTTTTT. Its translation: CASSRRNTGELFF.

This clonotype is deemed medium-sized. The V call is TRBV6-2 or TRBV6-3, the J call TRBJ1-1; 8 nucleotides align to TRBD1. Germline assignment: CDR1 MNHEY and CDR2 SVGEGT. The CDR3 is 14 residues long. Germline trimming cut 5 bases from V and 7 bases from J; bases unmatched to any gene: 9. CDR3 protein: CASSRPPGQGEAFF. CDR3 nucleotide sequence: TGTGCCAGCAGTCGCCCGCCAGGACAGGGTGAAGCTTTCTTT.

The V call is TRBV7-2, the J call TRBJ1-2; tentative D call: TRBD1 (5 bases). V was trimmed by 1 base and J by 0 bases, leaving 12 bases between them. This CDR3 has 16 amino acids. Germline V gene lookup returns CDR1 SGHTA and CDR2 FQGNSA. The CDR3 reads CASSLGGTATNYGYTF. The CDR3 bases are TGTGCCAGCAGCTTAGGCGGGACTGCTACTAACTATGGCTACACCTTC.

This chain joins TRBV12-3 or TRBV12-4 and TRBJ2-1; D is undetermined. This CDR3 comprises 14 residues. With 6 bases removed from V and 10 bases from J, the gap between germline ends came to 19 bases. CDR3 loop: CASSREPLPGEQFF. The DNA of the CDR3 is TGTGCCAGCAGCCGAGAGCCCCTCCCCGGAGAGCAGTTCTTC.

V gene TRBV27 combines with J gene TRBJ2-6; D assignment may be TRBD1 or TRBD2 (5 bases each). Trimming left V 6 bases short and J 0 bases short, with 12 bases between. The CDR3 is 16 residues long. CDR1 is MNHEY, CDR2 SMNVEV, per germline (reference sequence). DNA of the CDR3: TGTGCCAGCAGACCTGCAGGGACCTCTGGGGCCAACGTCCTGACTTTC. The encoded protein is CASRPAGTSGANVLTF.

This clonotype has just one count. The chain has TRBV11-2 and TRBJ1-1; D not certain. CDR3 length equals 16 residues. CDR1 SGHAT and CDR2 FQNNGV come from the germline V gene. Trimming left V 10 bases short and J 0 bases short, with 21 bases between. The CDR3 DNA reads as TGTGCCACCTCCCAGAGTCCCCCGGACCTGAACACTGAAGCTTTCTTT. Translating gives CATSQSPPDLNTEAFF.

The chain is built from TRBV6-1 and TRBJ2-6, with 9 nucleotides matching TRBD1. The J segment lost 0 bases and the V segment lost 6 bases, leaving 0 bases of the junction unmatched. This CDR3 is 15 amino acids long. CDR1 and CDR2 (germline): MNHNS, SASEGT. CDR3 DNA sequence: TGTGCCAGCAGGACAGGGGGCTCTGGGGCCAACGTCCTGACTTTC. It encodes CASRTGGSGANVLTF.

The chain carries TRBV11-2 and TRBJ2-3, with 10 nucleotides matching TRBD2. CDR1 and CDR2 from the germline V gene are SGHAT and FQNNGV. The CDR3 loop spans 16 amino acids. J was trimmed by 6 bases and V by 6 bases; bases with no gene match: 12. The CDR3 sequence: CASRRESGRVRDTQYF. As DNA, the CDR3 is TGTGCCAGCAGGAGGGAAAGCGGGAGGGTACGCGATACGCAGTATTTT.

The sample holds one count of this clonotype. The chain has TRBV12-3 or TRBV12-4 and TRBJ2-1, with 8 positions matching TRBD1. Trimming at V came to 6 bases and at J to 1 base, leaving 8 bases not matched to a gene. The CDR3 is 16 amino acids. The CDR3 DNA reads TGTGCCAGCAGCTCCCCCACAGGGGGTTCCTACAATGAGCAGTTCTTC. Protein: CASSSPTGGSYNEQFF.

In its sample, this clonotype was seen a few times. Here the CDR3 DNA reads TGTGCCACCAGTGATTCAGGGGATCAGCCCCAGCATTTT. This encodes CATSDSGDQPQHF. The V call is TRBV24-1, the J call TRBJ1-5; D possibly corresponds to TRBD1 (6 bases). The CDR3 covers 13 residues. Trimming removed 2 bases from V and 5 bases from J, with 6 bases in between. Germline CDR1 is KGHDR and CDR2 is SFDVKD.

The V call is TRBV7-2, the J call TRBJ2-1, with 9 bases matching TRBD2. The CDR3 runs 15 residues. J gave up 2 bases and V 5 bases, and 4 bases lay outside the gene matches. The germline V gene encodes CDR1 SGHTA and CDR2 FQGNSA. CDR3: CASSPTSGTYNEQFF. The CDR3 DNA reads as TGTGCCAGCAGCCCGACTAGCGGTACCTACAATGAGCAGTTCTTC.

This clonotype turned up a few times. This chain joins TRBV6-1 and TRBJ1-2; 8 bases are a match to TRBD1. This CDR3 has 13 residues. CDR1 is MNHNS, CDR2 SASEGT, per germline. Germline trimming cut 5 bases from V and 7 bases from J; bases unmatched to any gene: 6. DNA of the CDR3: TGTGCCAGCAGTACGGTCCAGGGGGCTGGCTACACCTTC. Amino acids: CASSTVQGAGYTF.

This clonotype was observed a handful of times. The V call is TRBV15, the J call TRBJ1-5; D unclear. This CDR3 has 15 amino acids. The V end lost 1 base, the J end lost 8 bases, and 15 bases lay between the germline ends. Germline V gives CDR1 LNHNV, CDR2 YYDKDF (reference sequence). The CDR3 here is CATSRVPSSVEPQHF. CDR3 DNA sequence: TGTGCCACCAGCAGAGTGCCGTCCTCCGTGGAGCCCCAGCATTTT. Variable domain in full (rest from reference TRBV15 and TRBJ1-5): DAMVIQNPRYQVTQFGKPVTLSCSQTLNHNVMYWYQQKSSQAPKLLFHYYDKDFNNEADTPDNFQSRRPNTSFCFLDIRSPGLGDTAMYLCATSRVPSSVEPQHFGDGTRLSIL.

The chain employs TRBV7-9 and TRBJ2-4; D is possibly TRBD1 or TRBD2 (5 bases each). Per germline, CDR1 SEHNR and CDR2 FQNEAQ (reference sequence). V was cut by 5 bases and J by 8 bases, with 13 bases left in between. The CDR3 consists of 13 residues. The CDR3 spells CASSRRDGDIQYF. CDR3 sequence (DNA): TGTGCCAGCAGCCGCAGGGACGGAGACATTCAGTACTTC.

This clonotype was detected only a few times. The chain joins TRBV7-9 to TRBJ2-5, with a possible D match to TRBD2 (5 bases). Looked up from germline, CDR1 is SEHNR and CDR2 is FQNEAQ (reference sequence). V lost 3 bases and J 2 bases, leaving 10 bases between the germline ends. The CDR3 covers 14 residues. The CDR3 region is CASSLGAGQETQYF. In nucleotides, the CDR3 is TGTGCCAGCAGCTTGGGAGCTGGGCAAGAGACCCAGTACTTC.

V is TRBV20-1 and J is TRBJ2-2, with D tentatively TRBD2 (5 bases). This CDR3 is 12 amino acids long. Trimming left V 6 bases short and J 5 bases short, with 10 bases between. Germline V gene lookup returns CDR1 DFQATT and CDR2 SNEGSKA (reference sequence). The CDR3 sequence: CSAFEGTGELFF. DNA of the CDR3: TGCAGTGCCTTCGAGGGTACCGGGGAGCTGTTTTTT.

The chain's CDR3 is CASRPYRTGGEVNTEAFF. The CDR3 coding sequence is TGTGCCAGCAGGCCCTATCGGACAGGGGGCGAGGTGAACACTGAAGCTTTCTTT. V and J are TRBV6-2 or TRBV6-3 and TRBJ1-1, with 11 bases identical to TRBD1. The V gene's germline CDR1 is MNHEY and CDR2 SVGEGT. The CDR3 sequence is 18 residues long. Germline trimming cut 6 bases from V and 0 bases from J; bases unmatched to any gene: 12.